This T cell receptor (beta chain) was obtained from a study of PD-L1 blockade in urothelial cancer. Study-level background: Patients, treated from 2014 onward, received atezolizumab 1,200 mg intravenously every 3 weeks.

Clones were read by immunoSEQ multiplex PCR, and TCRdb kept only the in-frame ones, dropping some. The repertoire holds about 84,000 clones, with around 80% as singletons. Per germline, CDR1 LNHNV and CDR2 YYDKDF (reference sequence). There are 15 residues in the CDR3. Trimming at V came to 4 bases and at J to 0 bases, leaving 4 bases not matched to a gene. The sample was PBMCs, taken around atezolizumab (anti-PD-L1) treatment. The receptor was derived from a man aged 65 to 85 with urothelial cancer. The chain combines TRBV15 with TRBJ2-7, with 9 bases aligning to TRBD1. In DNA form, the CDR3 reads TGTGCCACCAGCACGGGGACAGGGAGCTCCTACGAGCAGTACTTC. Its translation is CATSTGTGSSYEQYF.